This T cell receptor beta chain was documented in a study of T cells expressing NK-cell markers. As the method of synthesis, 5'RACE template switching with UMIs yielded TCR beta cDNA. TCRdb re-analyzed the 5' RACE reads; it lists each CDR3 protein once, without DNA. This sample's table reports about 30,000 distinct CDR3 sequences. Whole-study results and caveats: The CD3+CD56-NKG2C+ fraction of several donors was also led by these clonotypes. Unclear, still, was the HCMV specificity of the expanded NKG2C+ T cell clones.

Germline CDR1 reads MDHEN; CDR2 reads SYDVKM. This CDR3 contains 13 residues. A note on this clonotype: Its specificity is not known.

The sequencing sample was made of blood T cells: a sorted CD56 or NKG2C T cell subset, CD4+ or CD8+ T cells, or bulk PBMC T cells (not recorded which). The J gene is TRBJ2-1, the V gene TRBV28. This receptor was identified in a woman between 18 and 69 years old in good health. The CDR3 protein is CASSSGPSREQFF.